The present T cell receptor beta chain was sequenced within a study of cytomegalovirus exposure and HLA in healthy donors. Whole-study context: Earlier, 110 million or so unique TCR beta sequences were recovered from approximately 200 million T cells by an analysis.

On this clone: What it binds is unknown.

This CDR3 region has 14 residues. V was shortened by 3 bases and J by 1 base, with 9 bases between the two germline ends. CDR1 and CDR2 from the germline V gene are MDHEN and SYDVKM. General study findings and limits: It was only CMV serostatus that was available as immune exposure information.

This PCR relied on a set of 60 Vbeta primers and 13 Jbeta primers. Clones were sequenced by immunoSEQ multiplex PCR, and TCRdb holds only the in-frame ones, with some missing. The sample records about 130,000 clones, around 77% being singletons. The TCR originated in a man aged 50 to 59 in good health and CMV-seronegative. The chain couples TRBV28 to TRBJ1-1; possible D gene TRBD1, 5 bases. Material for sequencing was PBMCs. The chain's CDR3 is CASSFSGWNTEAFF. The CDR3 DNA sequence: TGTGCCAGCAGTTTTTCAGGGTGGAACACTGAAGCTTTCTTT.